The subject of this entry is one T cell receptor (beta chain). The record originates from a study of blood T cell repertoires in COVID-19. Looking at the study overall: The United States, Italy and Spain supplied acute and convalescent COVID-19 samples. From T cells, B-cell-depleted T cells, or PBMCs came the material, which was cDNA or gDNA.

In the authors' methods: Amplification of reference gene primers was used by the study to estimate nucleated cell counts. Profiling relied on immunoSEQ multiplex PCR, and the TCRdb table lists in-frame clones only, not all of them. V, J and clone size were drawn from that table, and D and trimming were deduced from the DNA. Of almost 300,000 clones in the sample, about 88% are singletons; the top ten hold over 1%. This receptor was obtained from a man aged 70-80 years with acute or convalescent COVID-19. Sequencing used peripheral blood.

Here the CDR3 reads CASSLWASGGNEQFF. CDR3 sequence (DNA): TGTGCCAGCAGCTTATGGGCTAGCGGGGGCAATGAGCAGTTCTTC. The chain combines TRBV7-2 with TRBJ2-1, with 10 bases that match TRBD2. Per the germline V gene, CDR1 is SGHTA and CDR2 is FQGNSA. With V trimmed by 2 bases and J by 6 bases, 4 bases remained unmatched. CDR3 length: 15 amino acids. The variable domain in full, with the rest retrieved from reference TRBV7-2 and TRBJ2-1, is GAGVSQSPSNKVTEKGKDVELRCDPISGHTALYWYRQSLGQGLEFLIYFQGNSAPDKSGLPSDRFSAERTGGSVSTLTIQRTQQEDSAVYLCASSLWASGGNEQFFGPGTRLTVL.